This TCR beta chain was profiled in a study of T cell repertoires in cytomegalovirus infection (dated by TCRdb to between 2018 and 2021). Study-wide context: Recently identified HLA-C-restricted CMV epitopes, whose presentation resists viral immunomodulation, were targeted by peptide stimulations together with well-studied HLA-B-restricted epitopes. Because public TCR beta signatures pointed to carriage of CMV infection together with the matching HLA type, the HLA type of each donor mattered for the analysis.

Counted from cysteine to phenylalanine, this CDR3 has 14 amino acids. The kept DNA is CDR3 alone, 42 bases in frame from the first base. V is reduced by 3 bases and J by 7 bases, leaving a spacing of 15 bases between them. As concerns this clonotype: The antigen it binds to is not known. No base quality information exists; no much larger clone differs at one position.

Results the study describes overall, beyond this receptor: The ex vivo response was dominated by HLA-C-restricted CMV-specific TCR beta clonotypes, which also provided the single most frequent clonotype in two of eight donors. In both this cohort and an independent approximately 370-donor cohort, the cumulative frequency of public TCR beta family members distinguished carriers of CMV infection plus the relevant HLA type.

Data came from an Illumina HiSeq 1500. TCRdb reanalyzed the raw reads on its own, using fastp at Q25 for trimming and MiXCR for clone calling, and kept in-frame beta chains. Rows with one shared CDR3 protein collapse into an entry with the most common genes and DNA. Counted in this sample were 55,000 to 85,000 distinct CDR3 sequences; 20% to 25% of them appeared once. The ten largest clonotypes hold roughly 63% of the sample. In light of the paper, this sample's treatment or condition label describes: in vitro stimulation with specific CMV peptide epitopes to enrich CMV-specific T cells. The sample here was CD8+ T cells from cultured PBMCs, taken from culture after CMV antigen stimulation. This sequence was found in a human donor in good health (CMV status not recorded). Some clones in this sample may be carry-over from other donors' samples. Here the chain combines TRBV12-3 or TRBV12-4 and TRBJ1-1; no confident D gene assignment can be made. The CDR3 reads as follows: CASSFGRTMNEAFF. At the DNA level, the sequence is TGTGCCAGCAGTTTCGGGCGCACGATGAATGAAGCTTTCTTT.